The present entry profiles one T cell receptor beta chain with its context. What it recognizes is unknown. CDR3 length equals 15 residues. The V and J ends lost 4 bases and 6 bases, in that order; junction bases with no gene match: 12. In germline, CDR1 is SGHRS, CDR2 YFSETQ. Peripheral blood came from all dose cohorts at three timepoints. This sample is drawn from a study of OX40 agonist ivuxolimab in advanced cancers. Study-wide background: Each patient was given ivuxolimab into a vein every 2 weeks, at 0.01 to 10 mg/kg. Findings and caveats of the study: In the 0.1 to 3.0 mg/kg range, CD4+ and CD8+ blood T cells had expanded clonally by week 6.

Clones were sequenced by immunoSEQ multiplex PCR, and TCRdb holds only the in-frame ones, with some missing. The table lists some 19,000 clones, around 67% of them singletons. The chain joins TRBV5-1 to TRBJ2-7; 8 nucleotides match TRBD1. This clonotype was obtained from an adult with an advanced solid tumor such as melanoma, head and neck, liver or kidney cancer. Material: CD4+ or CD8+ T cells sorted from blood, obtained in a trial of the OX40 agonist ivuxolimab. The CDR3 region is CASSPVAGQGTEQYF. The CDR3 nucleotides are TGCGCCAGCAGCCCAGTCGCAGGACAGGGCACCGAGCAGTACTTC.